This T cell receptor beta chain was found in a study of radiation and T cells in renal cell carcinoma. The time point was: baseline pretreatment blood. Treatment: 15 Gy SBRT to primary tumor, nephrectomy 4 weeks later. CDR1 is SNHLY, CDR2 FYNNEI, per germline. Deletions cut 1 base from V and 4 bases from J, with 1 base between. This CDR3 region has 11 residues. Sequencing was performed with immunoSEQ multiplex PCR; in TCRdb, only in-frame clones are kept and a portion is missing. The table lists approximately 120,000 clones, approximately 80% of them singletons, with about 2.9% in the top ten. This receptor was taken from a woman aged 55 to 70 with renal cell carcinoma. The material sequenced was blood, taken from a patient whose treatment included radiotherapy and nephrectomy. The rearrangement links TRBV2 to TRBJ1-1, with no clear D. This CDR3 is CASSEVTEAFF. Written as DNA, the CDR3 is TGTGCCAGCAGTGAAGTCACTGAAGCTTTCTTT.